This TCR beta chain comes out of a study of spatial heterogeneity in lung cancer (dated by TCRdb to the late 2010s). Background on the whole study: More beta-chain than alpha-chain transcripts were consistently detected, likely reflecting higher beta-chain transcript abundance. In tumor regions, TCR transcript counts showed a strong correlation with a T cell transcriptional module score from matched bulk RNA-seq. In the raw uncorrected reads, each unique combination of TCR and UMI appeared more than ten times on average. In non-small cell lung cancer, the study made a quantitative comparison of TCR alpha and beta repertoires among multiple tumor regions, matched nontumor lung and blood. Nonsynonymous mutation counts, determined by whole-exome sequencing of tumor tissue, were related to features of the TCR repertoire. At surgery, about 210 tumor regions, approximately 64 matched nontumor lung samples and 45 to 60 PBMC samples were TCR-sequenced for both alpha and beta chains.

The library was built by means of 5' RACE. Sequencer: NextSeq 500. To allow correction of PCR and sequencing errors, the TCR library protocol tagged every TCR cDNA molecule with a unique molecular identifier. As for the original processing: TCR identification, UMI-based error correction and CDR3 extraction were all carried out with Decombinator tools. Expanded TCRs were defined as those above a frequency of 2 per 1,000, corresponding to the top 1% of the tumor frequency distribution. Expanded tumor TCRs statistically deemed absent (corrected P<0.05) from at least one tumor region were classed as regional, and all other expanded tumor TCRs were classed as ubiquitous. Renyi diversity was computed with the R vegan package after each repertoire had been subsampled 100 times to 5,000 TCRs. CDR3 similarity networks were built from amino acid triplet string-kernel similarity, with CDR3s being connected when pairwise similarity was above 0.82. TCRdb passed the public sequencing reads through fastp at Q25 and MiXCR, retaining productive beta sequences. Rows with a matching CDR3 protein are joined into one entry that keeps the most common DNA and genes. TCRdb's processing, not the authors' own work, is the source of the V and J calls. In all, the sample holds about 8,100 distinct CDR3 sequences, and roughly 5% of those were seen once. The top ten constitute 20% to 30% of the sample.

The full study reports these points: Confirming at a functional level the hypothesis that regional TCRs recognize regional mutations was considered to require additional single-cell paired TCR alpha and beta sequencing. Counts of ubiquitous and regional expanded TCRs correlated with counts of ubiquitous and regional nonsynonymous mutations, respectively. The tumor nonsynonymous mutation count correlated with the number of expanded alpha and beta TCRs within the tumor. TCR-seq coverage of tumor T cells was estimated to be only approximately 7.3% for alpha chains and 13% to 15% for beta chains.

This clonotype was detected ten times or more. No antigen is known for it. The sample holds no much larger clone one base away, and base qualities are not on file. The CDR3 measures 13 amino acids from cysteine to phenylalanine. The read is trimmed to its CDR3 DNA, 39 bases read in frame from base 1. CDR1 and CDR2 (SGHRS, YFSETQ) derive from the germline V gene. V lost 5 bases and J lost 5 bases; the stretch between them is 13 bases long. The sample's time point label, in plain terms: sample taken at primary tumor resection. Donors were 72 patients with early-stage, untreated non-small cell lung cancer from the lung TRACERx cohort. TCR sequencing used whole RNA extracted from tumor and nontumor lung tissue, or from cryopreserved PBMC samples, without cell sorting. A patient was chosen for TCR sequencing only when enough RNA was available from at least two tumor regions. A lung pathologist reviewed the tumor and adjacent nontumor lung specimens before the specimens were selected.

The receptor was derived from a male donor with early-stage non-small cell lung cancer. The specimen was lung tumor tissue, collected at surgery. In this chain, TRBV5-1 is recombined with TRBJ2-5, and possibly TRBD2, on 6 matching bases. The base sequence is TGCGCCAGCAGAAGACTAGTGGGGGAGACCCAGTACTTC. It encodes CASRRLVGETQYF.